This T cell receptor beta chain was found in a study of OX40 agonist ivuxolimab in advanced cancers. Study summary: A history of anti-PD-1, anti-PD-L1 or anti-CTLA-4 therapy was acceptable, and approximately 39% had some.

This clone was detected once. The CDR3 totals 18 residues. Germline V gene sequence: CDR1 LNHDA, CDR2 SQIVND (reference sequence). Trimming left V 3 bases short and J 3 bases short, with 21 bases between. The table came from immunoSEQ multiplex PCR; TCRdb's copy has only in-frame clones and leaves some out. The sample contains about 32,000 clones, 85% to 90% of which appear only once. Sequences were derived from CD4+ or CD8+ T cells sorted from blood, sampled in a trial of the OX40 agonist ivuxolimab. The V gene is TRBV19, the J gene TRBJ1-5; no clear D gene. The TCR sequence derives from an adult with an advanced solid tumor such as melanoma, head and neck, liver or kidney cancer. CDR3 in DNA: TGTGCCAGTAGTATCGGACCCGCGGGGTCGGCTTTCAATCAGCCCCAGCATTTT. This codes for CASSIGPAGSAFNQPQHF.